The entry below describes one T cell receptor beta chain. This clone came up a few times. No antigen is known for it. Base-call qualities are not available, and no considerably larger clone is one nucleotide away. Patients were selected on the basis of adequate residual fresh-frozen tumor tissue and more than two years of available survival data. Molecular status otherwise varied across the glioblastoma patients, but none of them carried an isocitrate dehydrogenase mutation. PBMC were collected before vaccination, two weeks after the third vaccination, and at tumor progression if tumor progression occurred. The Qiagen DNeasy Blood extraction Kit was used to extract genomic DNA. The data are from a study of glioma-infiltrating T cells after dendritic cell vaccination (TCRdb year 2016). About the investigation overall: Of the roughly 15 glioblastoma patients in the cohort, all drawn from Phase I and II dendritic cell vaccination trials, 9 were newly diagnosed and 6 had recurrent disease. In glioblastoma patients vaccinated with dendritic cells, deep sequencing of TCR beta CDR3 regions served to measure tumor-infiltrating lymphocyte content and to compare repertoires between tumor and blood. Three intradermal dendritic cell vaccine injections were administered to patients at biweekly intervals in the arm below the axilla. The vaccine consisted of monocyte-derived dendritic cells cultured approximately seven days with IL-4 and GM-CSF, then pulsed overnight with autologous tumor lysate. Between the early 2000s and the early 2010s, the patients were given dendritic cell vaccination pulsed with autologous tumor lysate. Survival after dendritic cell vaccination was correlated with TCR sequencing metrics such as TIL content and the overlap between tumor and blood repertoires.

The immunoSEQ assay amplified TCRB CDR3 regions from around 2 micrograms of genomic DNA, or from all available DNA when less than that amount was available. The multiplex PCR employed 60 forward primers targeting TCR V beta segments and 13 reverse primers targeting J beta segments. Synthetic control templates were spiked into each sample at limiting dilution to estimate reads per starting template. The Illumina HiSeq System generated sequencing reads of 87 bp. In the paper's pipeline: PCR and sequencing errors were removed by a nearest neighbor algorithm that merged closely related sequences. TCR overlap was defined as the percentage of unique tumor TCR beta sequences that were also found in the peripheral blood of the same patient. TCRdb took this table from immuneACCESS and kept in-frame rearrangements with V and J called. Such tables lack part of the clones; where checked against another copy, unresolved V genes explain under half of the gap, and the rest is unexplained. The DNA was the basis for D and trimming; V, J and clone size are from that table. The sample table shows 85,000 to 95,000 clones, and under 90% are seen once. The ten largest clones take up around 14% of the sample.

CDR1 SGHNT and CDR2 YYREEE are derived from the germline V gene (reference sequence). The CDR3 measures 18 amino acids from cysteine to phenylalanine. Just the 54-base CDR3 DNA is kept, in frame starting at base 1. A distance of 20 bases separates the germline ends of V and J, which lose 0 bases and 5 bases respectively. Study-wide findings and limitations: After dendritic cell vaccination, a higher estimated pretreatment TIL content predicted longer time to progression and longer overall survival. The response model built on TCR overlap across three groups was characterized as speculative, with prospective validation still needed. The cohort was small and heterogeneous, only a few patients had full blood and tumor sets, and even fewer had initial-recurrent tumor pairs. No direct relationship between TCR clonality and survival was found, suggesting a diverse polyclonal response may matter.

The source is a human donor with glioblastoma. The chain links TRBV5-4 with TRBJ2-2; tentative D gene TRBD1, with 6 bases matching. Material: blood, obtained before dendritic cell vaccination. The encoded CDR3 is CASSLGGLGLRLTGELFF. The DNA is as follows: TGTGCCAGCAGCTTGGGGGGGCTAGGACTGAGATTAACCGGGGAGCTGTTTTTT.